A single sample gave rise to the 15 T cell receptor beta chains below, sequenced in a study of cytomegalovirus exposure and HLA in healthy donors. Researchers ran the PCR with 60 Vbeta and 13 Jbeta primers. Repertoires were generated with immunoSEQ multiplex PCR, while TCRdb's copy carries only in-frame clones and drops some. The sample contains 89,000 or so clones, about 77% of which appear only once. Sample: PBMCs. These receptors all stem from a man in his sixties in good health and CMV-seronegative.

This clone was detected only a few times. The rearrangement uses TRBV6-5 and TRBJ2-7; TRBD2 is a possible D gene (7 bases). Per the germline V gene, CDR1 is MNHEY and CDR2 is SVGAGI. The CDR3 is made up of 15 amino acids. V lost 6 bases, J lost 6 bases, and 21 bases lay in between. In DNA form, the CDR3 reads TGTGCCAGCAGGGGGGATTTGCTGGGAGGGGGCGAGCAGTACTTC. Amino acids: CASRGDLLGGGEQYF.

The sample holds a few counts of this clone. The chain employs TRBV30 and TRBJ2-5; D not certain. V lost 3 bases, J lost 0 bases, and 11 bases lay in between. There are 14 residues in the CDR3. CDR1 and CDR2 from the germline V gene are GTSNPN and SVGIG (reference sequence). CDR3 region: CAWRRLLYQETQYF. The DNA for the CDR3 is TGTGCCTGGAGGAGACTGCTATACCAAGAGACCCAGTACTTC.

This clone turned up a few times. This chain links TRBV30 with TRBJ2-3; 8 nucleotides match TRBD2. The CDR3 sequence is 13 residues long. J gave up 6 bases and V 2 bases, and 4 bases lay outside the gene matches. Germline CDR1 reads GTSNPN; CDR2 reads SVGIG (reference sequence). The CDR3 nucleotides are TGTGCCTGGAGTCGGGGGGGCTGGGATACGCAGTATTTT. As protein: CAWSRGGWDTQYF.

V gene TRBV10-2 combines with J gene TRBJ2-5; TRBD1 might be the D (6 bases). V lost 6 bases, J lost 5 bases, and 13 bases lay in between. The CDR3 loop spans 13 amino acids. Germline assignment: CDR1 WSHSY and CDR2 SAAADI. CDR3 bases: TGCGCCAGCAGGGGGCAGGGGTGGGAGACCCAGTACTTC. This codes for CASRGQGWETQYF.

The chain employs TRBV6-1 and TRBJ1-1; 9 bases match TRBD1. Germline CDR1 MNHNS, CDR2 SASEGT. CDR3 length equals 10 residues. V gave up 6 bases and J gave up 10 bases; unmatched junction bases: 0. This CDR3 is CASRTGGAFF. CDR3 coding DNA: TGTGCCAGCAGGACAGGGGGAGCTTTCTTT.

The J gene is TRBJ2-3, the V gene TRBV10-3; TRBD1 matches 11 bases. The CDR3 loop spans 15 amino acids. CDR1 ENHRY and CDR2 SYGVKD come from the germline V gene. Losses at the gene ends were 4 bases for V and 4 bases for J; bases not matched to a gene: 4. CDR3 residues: CAISAGTGGADTQYF. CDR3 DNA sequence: TGTGCCATCAGTGCTGGGACAGGGGGAGCAGATACGCAGTATTTT.

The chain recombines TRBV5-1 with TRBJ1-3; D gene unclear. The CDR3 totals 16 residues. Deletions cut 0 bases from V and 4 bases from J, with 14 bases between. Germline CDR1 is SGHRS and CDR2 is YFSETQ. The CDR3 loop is CASSLGPGSAGNTIYF. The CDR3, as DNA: TGCGCCAGCAGCTTGGGGCCCGGGTCCGCGGGAAACACCATATATTTT.

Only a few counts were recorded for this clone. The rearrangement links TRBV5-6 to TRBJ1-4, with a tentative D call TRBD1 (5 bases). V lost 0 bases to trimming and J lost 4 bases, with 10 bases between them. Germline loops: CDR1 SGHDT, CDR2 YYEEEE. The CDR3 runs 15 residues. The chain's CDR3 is CASSLDQGVNEKLFF. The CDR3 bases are TGTGCCAGCAGCTTGGATCAGGGTGTTAATGAAAAACTGTTTTTT.

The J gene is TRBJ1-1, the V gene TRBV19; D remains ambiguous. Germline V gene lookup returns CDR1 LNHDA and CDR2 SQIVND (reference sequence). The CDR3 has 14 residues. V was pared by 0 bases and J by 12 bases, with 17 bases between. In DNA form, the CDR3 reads TGTGCCAGTAGTATAGAAGGAGGGCGCCTCGGGACTTTCTTT. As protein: CASSIEGGRLGTFF.

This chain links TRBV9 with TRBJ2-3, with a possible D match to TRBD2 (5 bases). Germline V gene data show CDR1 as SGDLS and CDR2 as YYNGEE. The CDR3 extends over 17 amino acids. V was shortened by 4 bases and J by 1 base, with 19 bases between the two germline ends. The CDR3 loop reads CASSTSEGNRGTDTQYF. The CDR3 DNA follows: TGTGCCAGCAGCACTTCCGAGGGCAATAGAGGCACAGATACGCAGTATTTT.

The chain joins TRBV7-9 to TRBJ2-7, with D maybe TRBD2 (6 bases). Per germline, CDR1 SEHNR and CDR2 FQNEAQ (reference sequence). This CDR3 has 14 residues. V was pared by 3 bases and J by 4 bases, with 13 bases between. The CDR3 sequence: CASSLGPEGYEQYF. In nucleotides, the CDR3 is TGTGCCAGCAGCTTGGGCCCGGAGGGGTACGAGCAGTACTTC.

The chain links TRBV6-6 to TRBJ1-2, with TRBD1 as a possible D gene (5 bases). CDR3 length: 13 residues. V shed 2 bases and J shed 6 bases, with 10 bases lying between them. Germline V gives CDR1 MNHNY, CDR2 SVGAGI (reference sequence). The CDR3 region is CASSYRQGNGYTF. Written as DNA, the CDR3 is TGTGCCAGCAGTTACCGCCAGGGCAATGGCTACACCTTC.

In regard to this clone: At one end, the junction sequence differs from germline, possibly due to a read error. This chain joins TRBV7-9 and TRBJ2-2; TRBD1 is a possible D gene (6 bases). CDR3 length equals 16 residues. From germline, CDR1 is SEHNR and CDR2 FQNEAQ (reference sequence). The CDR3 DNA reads TGTTCCAGCTTCTCTACCGGGACAATGAACACCGGGGAGCTGTTTTTT. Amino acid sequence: CSSFSTGTMNTGELFF.

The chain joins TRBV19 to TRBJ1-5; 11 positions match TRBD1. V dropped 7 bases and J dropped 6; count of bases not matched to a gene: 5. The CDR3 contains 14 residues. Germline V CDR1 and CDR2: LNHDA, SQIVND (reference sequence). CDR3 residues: CASTGTGGGQPQHF. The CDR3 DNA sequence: TGTGCCAGTACTGGGACAGGGGGGGGTCAGCCCCAGCATTTT.

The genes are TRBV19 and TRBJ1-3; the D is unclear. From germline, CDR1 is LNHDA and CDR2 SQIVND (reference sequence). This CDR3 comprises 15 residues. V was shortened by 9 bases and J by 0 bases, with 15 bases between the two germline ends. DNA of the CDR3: TGTGCCAGCAGAACCACAGCCTCCTCTGGAAACACCATATATTTT. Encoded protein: CASRTTASSGNTIYF.